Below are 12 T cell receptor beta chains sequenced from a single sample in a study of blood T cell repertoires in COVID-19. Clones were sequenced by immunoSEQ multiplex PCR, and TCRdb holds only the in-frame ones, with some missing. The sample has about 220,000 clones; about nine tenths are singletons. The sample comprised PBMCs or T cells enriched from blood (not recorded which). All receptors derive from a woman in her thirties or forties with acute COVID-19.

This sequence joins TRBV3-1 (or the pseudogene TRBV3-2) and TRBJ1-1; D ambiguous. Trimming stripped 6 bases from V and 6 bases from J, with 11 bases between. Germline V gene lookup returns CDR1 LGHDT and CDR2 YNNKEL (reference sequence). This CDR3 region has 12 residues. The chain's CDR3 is CASSQSGAEAFF. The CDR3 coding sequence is TGTGCCAGCAGTCAATCCGGGGCTGAAGCTTTCTTT.

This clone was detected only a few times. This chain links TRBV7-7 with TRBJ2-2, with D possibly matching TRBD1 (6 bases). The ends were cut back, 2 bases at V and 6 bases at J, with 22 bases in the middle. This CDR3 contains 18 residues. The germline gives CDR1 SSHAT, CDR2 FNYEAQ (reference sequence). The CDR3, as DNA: TGTGCCAGCAGCTTAAAAAGGGTGACAGGCGTAGGGCCCGGGGAGCTGTTTTTT. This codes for CASSLKRVTGVGPGELFF.

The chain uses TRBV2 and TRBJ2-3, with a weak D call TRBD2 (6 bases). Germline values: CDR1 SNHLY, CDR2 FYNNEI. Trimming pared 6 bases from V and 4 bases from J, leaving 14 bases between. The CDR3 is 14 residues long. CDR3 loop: CASSKEGTPDTQYF. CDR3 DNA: TGTGCCAGCAGCAAGGAGGGCACACCAGATACGCAGTATTTT.

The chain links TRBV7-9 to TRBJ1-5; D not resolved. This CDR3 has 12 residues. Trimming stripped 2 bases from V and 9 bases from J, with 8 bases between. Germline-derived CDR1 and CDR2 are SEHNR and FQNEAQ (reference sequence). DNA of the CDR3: TGTGCCAGCAGCTTAAGGTCAGGGCCCCAGCATTTT. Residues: CASSLRSGPQHF.

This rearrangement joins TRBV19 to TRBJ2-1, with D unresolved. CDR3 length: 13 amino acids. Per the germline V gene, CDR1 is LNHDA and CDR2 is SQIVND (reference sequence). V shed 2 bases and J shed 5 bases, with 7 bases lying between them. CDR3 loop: CASSISPDNEQFF. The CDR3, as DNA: TGTGCCAGTAGTATATCCCCGGACAATGAGCAGTTCTTC.

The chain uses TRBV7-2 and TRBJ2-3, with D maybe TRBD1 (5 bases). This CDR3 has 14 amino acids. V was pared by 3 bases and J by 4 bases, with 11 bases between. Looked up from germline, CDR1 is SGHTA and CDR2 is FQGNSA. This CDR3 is CASSLSRVADTQYF. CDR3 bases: TGTGCCAGCAGCTTGTCCAGGGTCGCAGATACGCAGTATTTT.

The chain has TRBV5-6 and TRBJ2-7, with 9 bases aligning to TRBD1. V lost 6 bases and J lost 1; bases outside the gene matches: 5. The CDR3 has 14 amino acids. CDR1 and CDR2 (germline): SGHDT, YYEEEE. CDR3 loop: CASKGTGRSYEQYV. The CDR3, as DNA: TGTGCCAGCAAGGGGACAGGGCGTTCCTACGAGCAGTACGTC.

CDR3 nucleotide sequence: TGTGCCAGCAGCCCAGACAGGGGCTACGAGCAGTACTTC. Protein sequence: CASSPDRGYEQYF. The J gene is TRBJ2-7, the V gene TRBV5-6; TRBD1 agrees at 8 bases. After removal of 4 bases from V and 3 bases from J, the junction contained 3 bases not matched to a gene. This CDR3 has 13 residues. Germline values: CDR1 SGHDT, CDR2 YYEEEE.

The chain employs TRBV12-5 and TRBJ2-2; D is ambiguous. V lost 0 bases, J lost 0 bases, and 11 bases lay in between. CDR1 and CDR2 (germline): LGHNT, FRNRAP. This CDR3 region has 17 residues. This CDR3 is CASGLVHRYANTGELFF. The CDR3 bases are TGTGCTAGTGGTTTGGTACACAGATACGCGAACACCGGGGAGCTGTTTTTT.

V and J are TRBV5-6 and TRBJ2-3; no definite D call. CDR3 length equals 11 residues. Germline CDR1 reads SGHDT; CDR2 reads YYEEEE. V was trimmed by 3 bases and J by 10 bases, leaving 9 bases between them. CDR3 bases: TGTGCCAGCAGCTCTACAGCCGCGCAGTATTTT. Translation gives CASSSTAAQYF.

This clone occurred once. The CDR3 reads CASSLVQGWDQPQHF. CDR3 DNA sequence: TGTGCCAGCAGCTTAGTACAGGGCTGGGATCAGCCCCAGCATTTT. The V gene is TRBV11-2, the J gene TRBJ1-5; perhaps TRBD1 as D (6 bases). CDR1 and CDR2 from the germline V gene are SGHAT and FQNNGV. V lost 1 base and J 5 bases, leaving 12 bases between the germline ends. This CDR3 region has 15 residues.

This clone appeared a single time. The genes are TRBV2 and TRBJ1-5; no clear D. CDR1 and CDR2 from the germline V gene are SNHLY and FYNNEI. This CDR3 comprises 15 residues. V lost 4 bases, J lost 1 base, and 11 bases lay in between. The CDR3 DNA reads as TGTGCCAGCAGTGTCGCACAGACGAGCAATCAGCCCCAGCATTTT. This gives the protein CASSVAQTSNQPQHF.